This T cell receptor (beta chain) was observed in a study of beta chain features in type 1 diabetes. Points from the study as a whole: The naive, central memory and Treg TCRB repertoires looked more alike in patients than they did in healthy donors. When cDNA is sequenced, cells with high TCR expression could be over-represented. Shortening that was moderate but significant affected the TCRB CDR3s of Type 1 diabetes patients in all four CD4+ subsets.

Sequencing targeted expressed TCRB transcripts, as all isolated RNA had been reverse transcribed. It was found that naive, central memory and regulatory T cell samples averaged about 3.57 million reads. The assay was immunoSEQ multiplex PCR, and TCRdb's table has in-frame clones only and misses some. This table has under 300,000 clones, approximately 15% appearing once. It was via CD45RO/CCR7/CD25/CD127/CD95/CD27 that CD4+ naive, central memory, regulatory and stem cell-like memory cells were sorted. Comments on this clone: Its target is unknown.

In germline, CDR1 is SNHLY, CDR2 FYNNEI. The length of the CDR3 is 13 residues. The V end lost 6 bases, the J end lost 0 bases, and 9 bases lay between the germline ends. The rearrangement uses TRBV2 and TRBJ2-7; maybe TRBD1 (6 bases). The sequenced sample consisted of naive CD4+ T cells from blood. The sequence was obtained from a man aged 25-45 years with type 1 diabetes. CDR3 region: CASRGQGSYEQYF. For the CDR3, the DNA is TGTGCCAGCAGGGGACAAGGCTCCTACGAGCAGTACTTC.